Listed below are T cell receptor beta chains from one sample, sequenced in a study of T-cell memory formation after mild COVID-19. TCRdb ran MiXCR on the 5' RACE reads and lists one entry per CDR3 protein. This sample yields about 270,000 distinct CDR3 sequences, of which roughly 17% are seen a single time; 22% belongs to the top ten. Sequencing was carried out using PBMCs or a T cell subset sorted from them (not recorded which). These receptor sequences come from a young man who had mild COVID-19 (a few samples of this study predate the infection). Cell type and time point are not known. Both conserved end residues are part of each CDR3. A D gene is named only where the DNA matches it firmly. Not every row has a clone size; where given, it reads once, few, many or a size class.

few	-	TRBV28	TRBJ2-5	TGTGCCAGCAGTTCCGCCGGGCCGCAAGAGACCCAGTACTTC	CASSSAGPQETQYF
few	-	TRBV9	TRBJ2-2	TGTGCCAGCAGCGTAGACGCGGGTCCGAACACCGGGGAGCTGTTTTTT	CASSVDAGPNTGELFF
-	-	TRBV5-1	TRBJ2-6	TGCGCCAGCAGCTTACTCCGGGACACGGGGACTGGGGCCAACGTCCTGACTTTC	CASSLLRDTGTGANVLTF
few	-	TRBV20-1	TRBJ2-3	TGCAGTGCTGTTAAGGGGTTGGATACGCAGTATTTT	CSAVKGLDTQYF
-	-	TRBV13	TRBJ1-1	TGTGCCAGCAGCTTAGGGGGGCTTGGGGGCAACACTGAAGCTTTCTTT	CASSLGGLGGNTEAFF
-	-	TRBV15	TRBJ1-2	TGTGCCACCAGCAGGGACCGGGACCCCAGAGGTCCCTATGGCTACACCTTC	CATSRDRDPRGPYGYTF
few	TRBD2	TRBV10-3	TRBJ2-1	TGTGCCCTAAGTTCGGCGGGGGGGCCCGCCCCACAGTTCTTC	CALSSAGGPAPQFF
-	-	TRBV4-2	TRBJ2-6	TGTGCCAGCAGCCAAGATGTAGGCAGCAGCTCTGGGGCCAACGTCCTGACTTTC	CASSQDVGSSSGANVLTF
few	-	TRBV12-3/TRBV12-4	TRBJ2-7	TGTGCCAGCAGTCCCGGCATTGGGCCCTACGAGCAGTACTTC	CASSPGIGPYEQYF
many	TRBD2	TRBV20-1	TRBJ2-1	TGCAGTGCTAGGACTAGCGGGGCTTACAATGAGCAGTTCTTC	CSARTSGAYNEQFF
many	-	TRBV5-1	TRBJ2-3	TGCGCCAGCAGCTTGGGTAGATACACAGATACGCAGTATTTT	CASSLGRYTDTQYF
-	-	TRBV27	TRBJ2-3	TGTGCCAGCAGGCTGGGTCCGCTGGATACGCAGTATTTT	CASRLGPLDTQYF
-	-	TRBV12-3/TRBV12-4	TRBJ1-2	TGTGCCAGCAGTTCTACAGGGTTTGGCTACACCTTC	CASSSTGFGYTF
-	-	TRBV5-6	TRBJ1-2	TGTGCCAGCAGCTTGGTAGCGGGCTACACCTTC	CASSLVAGYTF
-	-	TRBV28	TRBJ1-1	TGTGCCAGCATCTTTGGGGCCCAGGCTTTCTTT	CASIFGAQAFF
-	-	TRBV9	TRBJ1-4	TGTGCCAGCAGCGTAGGCCGGGGGGAAAAACTGTTTTTT	CASSVGRGEKLFF
once	TRBD1	TRBV27	TRBJ1-1	TGTGCCAGCATGGACAGGGCCAGCTCTGCTTTCTTT	CASMDRASSAFF
-	-	TRBV4-3	TRBJ2-1	TGCGCCAGCAGCCAAGATGACATGGTTTCCTACAATGAGCAGTTCTTC	CASSQDDMVSYNEQFF
few	TRBD1	TRBV28	TRBJ2-1	TGTGCCAGCATAAACCCCCCGGACAGGGGGAAGAATGAGCAGTTCTTC	CASINPPDRGKNEQFF
-	-	TRBV5-5	TRBJ1-1	TGTGCCAGCAGCTTGGCCTGGGTTAGCCCCCTGACTGAAGCTTTCTTT	CASSLAWVSPLTEAFF
few	TRBD2	TRBV5-1	TRBJ2-3	TGCGCCAGCAGGGCCTTCAGCGGGGGGGCTGGAGATACGCAGTATTTT	CASRAFSGGAGDTQYF
-	-	TRBV20-1	TRBJ2-5	TGCAGTGCTAGTGACTGGTCGGGTCAAGAGACCCAGTACTTC	CSASDWSGQETQYF
few	-	TRBV7-3	TRBJ2-3	TGTGCCAGCAGCTTGATAGCCGGAGATACGCAGTATTTT	CASSLIAGDTQYF
-	-	TRBV3-1	TRBJ1-1	TGTGCCAGCAGCCAAGGCGACAGGATAACCTCCTCAGCTTTCTTT	CASSQGDRITSSAFF
-	-	TRBV29-1	TRBJ1-2	TGCAGTCTTTCCCTCGTTACGACCGAAGTCTATGGCTACACCTTC	CSLSLVTTEVYGYTF
-	TRBD1	TRBV7-7	TRBJ2-1	TGTGCCAGCAGCTCAAGGACAGGGAAAGGTCACAATGAGCAGTTCTTC	CASSSRTGKGHNEQFF
many	TRBD1	TRBV5-1	TRBJ2-7	TGCGCCAGCAGCACGGGACAGGGGGCCTACGAGCAGTACTTC	CASSTGQGAYEQYF
few	TRBD1	TRBV12-3/TRBV12-4	TRBJ1-2	TGTGCCAGCAGTCAGCCGGGACAGGGGAACTATGGCTACACCTTC	CASSQPGQGNYGYTF
few	TRBD1	TRBV29-1	TRBJ2-7	TGCAGCGTGGAAAACTGGGACAGCTACGAGCAGTACTTC	CSVENWDSYEQYF
-	-	TRBV10-3	TRBJ2-1	TGTGCCATCACTGAGGGTGGCGGTGAGCAGTTCTTC	CAITEGGGEQFF
-	-	TRBV5-1	TRBJ2-1	TGCGCCAGCAGCTTGGACGTCCTGGGGCAGCAGAACAATGAGCAGTTCTTC	CASSLDVLGQQNNEQFF
-	TRBD1	TRBV4-3	TRBJ2-1	TGCGCCAGCAGCCAAGAGCCGGACAGGTCCTACAATGAGCAGTTCTTC	CASSQEPDRSYNEQFF
few	-	TRBV20-1	TRBJ2-7	TGCAGTGCTAGAGAGGGAAACAGTCCCTACGAGCAGTACTTC	CSAREGNSPYEQYF
few	TRBD2	TRBV28	TRBJ2-1	TGTGCCAGCAGTGGCACACTCGGGGGGAGGTGGGAGCAGTTCTTC	CASSGTLGGRWEQFF
few	-	TRBV20-1	TRBJ1-1	TGCAGTGCTAGTGTTTTTCAGGGGAACACTGAAGCTTTCTTT	CSASVFQGNTEAFF
-	-	TRBV9	TRBJ2-5	TGTGCCAGCAGCGTTGGGGGAGGAAGTGGAGAGACCCAGTACTTC	CASSVGGGSGETQYF
few	-	TRBV7-9	TRBJ1-2	TGTGCCAGCAGCTCTCGAGAGGGTGGCTACACCTTC	CASSSREGGYTF
-	-	TRBV6-2/TRBV6-3	TRBJ2-3	TGTGCCAGCAGTTACCGGTCTGCAGATACGCAGTATTTT	CASSYRSADTQYF
few	TRBD2	TRBV12-3/TRBV12-4	TRBJ2-3	TGTGCCAGCAGTGTCTGGGGGGAGGGAGATACGCAGTATTTT	CASSVWGEGDTQYF
few	TRBD2	TRBV20-1	TRBJ2-3	TGCAGTGCTAGAGATCAGTCTAGCGGATACACAGATACGCAGTATTTT	CSARDQSSGYTDTQYF
-	-	TRBV18	TRBJ1-2	TGTGCCAGCTCACCCCGGGACAAGATCTATGGCTACACCTTC	CASSPRDKIYGYTF
few	-	TRBV7-2	TRBJ1-6	TGTGCCAGCAGCCTCCTGCCCGTGAGCTATAATTCACCCCTCCACTTT	CASSLLPVSYNSPLHF
-	-	TRBV7-3	TRBJ2-1	TGTGCCAGCAGCGACCTCCGGGTCAATGAGCAGTTCTTC	CASSDLRVNEQFF
-	-	TRBV6-6	TRBJ2-3	TGTGCCAGCAGTTACTCTGGGCTAGCGGATACGCAGTATTTT	CASSYSGLADTQYF
few	-	TRBV12-3/TRBV12-4	TRBJ1-3	TGTGCCAGCAGTTTTCGGGATGGAAACACCATATATTTT	CASSFRDGNTIYF
few	-	TRBV7-2	TRBJ1-6	TGTGCCAGCAGCTGGGTTACAGTGGATTCACCCCTCCACTTT	CASSWVTVDSPLHF